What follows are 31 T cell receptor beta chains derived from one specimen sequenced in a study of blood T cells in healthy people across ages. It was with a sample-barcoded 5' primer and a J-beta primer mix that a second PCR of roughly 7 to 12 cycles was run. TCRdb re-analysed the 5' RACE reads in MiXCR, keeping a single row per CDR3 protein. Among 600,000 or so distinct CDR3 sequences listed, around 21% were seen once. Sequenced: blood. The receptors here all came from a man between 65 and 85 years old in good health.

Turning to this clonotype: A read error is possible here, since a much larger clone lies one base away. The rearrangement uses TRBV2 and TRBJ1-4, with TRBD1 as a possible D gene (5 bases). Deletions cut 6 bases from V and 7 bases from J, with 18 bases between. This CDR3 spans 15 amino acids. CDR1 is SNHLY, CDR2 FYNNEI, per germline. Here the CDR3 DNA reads TGTGCCAGCAGCGCCGGGGGAGGGGAAAGTGAAAAACTGTTTTTT. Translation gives CASSAGGGESEKLFF.

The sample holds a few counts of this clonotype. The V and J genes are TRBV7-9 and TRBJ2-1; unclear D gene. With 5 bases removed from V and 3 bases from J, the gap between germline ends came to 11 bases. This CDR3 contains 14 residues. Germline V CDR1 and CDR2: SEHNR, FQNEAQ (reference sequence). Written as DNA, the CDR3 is TGTGCCAGCAGCGCTGACACCATCTACAATGAGCAGTTCTTC. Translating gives CASSADTIYNEQFF.

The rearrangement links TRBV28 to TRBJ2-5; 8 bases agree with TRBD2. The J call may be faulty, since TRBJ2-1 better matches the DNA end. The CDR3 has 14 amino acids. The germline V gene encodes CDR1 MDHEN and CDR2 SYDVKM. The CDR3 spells CASSPGLGRGEQFF. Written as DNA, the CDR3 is TGTGCCAGCAGCCCGGGACTAGGAAGAGGTGAGCAGTTCTTC.

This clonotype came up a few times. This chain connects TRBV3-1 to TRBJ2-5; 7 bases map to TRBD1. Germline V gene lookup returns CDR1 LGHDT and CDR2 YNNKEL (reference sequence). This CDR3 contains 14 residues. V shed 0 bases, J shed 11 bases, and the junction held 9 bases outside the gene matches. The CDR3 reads CASSQEGQRFGQYF. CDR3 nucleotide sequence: TGTGCCAGCAGCCAAGAGGGACAGCGCTTCGGGCAGTACTTC.

The CDR3 spells CSVEVDTQETQYF. The CDR3 DNA reads as TGCAGCGTTGAAGTGGATACCCAAGAGACCCAGTACTTC. This chain joins TRBV29-1 and TRBJ2-7; the D is unclear. The tail of the sequence fits TRBJ2-5 better, so the J call may be wrong. The CDR3 is 13 residues long. The germline CDR1 and CDR2 sequences are SQVTM and ANQGSEA.

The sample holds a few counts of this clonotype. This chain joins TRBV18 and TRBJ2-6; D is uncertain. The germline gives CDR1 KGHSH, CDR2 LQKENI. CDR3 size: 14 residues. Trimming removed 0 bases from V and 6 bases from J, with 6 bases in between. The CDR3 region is CASSPPGKANVLTF. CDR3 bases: TGTGCCAGCTCACCACCAGGGAAGGCCAACGTCCTGACTTTC.

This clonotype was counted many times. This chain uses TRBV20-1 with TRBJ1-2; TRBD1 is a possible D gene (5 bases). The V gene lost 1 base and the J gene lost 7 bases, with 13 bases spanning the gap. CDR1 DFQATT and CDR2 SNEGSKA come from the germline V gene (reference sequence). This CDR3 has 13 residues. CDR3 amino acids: CSARVGRGVGYTF. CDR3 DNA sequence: TGCAGTGCTAGAGTTGGCAGAGGGGTTGGCTACACCTTC.

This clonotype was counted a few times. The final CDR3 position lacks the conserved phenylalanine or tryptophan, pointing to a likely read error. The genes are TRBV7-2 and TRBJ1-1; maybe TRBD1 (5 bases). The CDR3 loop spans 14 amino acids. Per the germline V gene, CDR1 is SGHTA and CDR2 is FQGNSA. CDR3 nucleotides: TGTGCCTGCAGCTCAGGGTCAGGGAACACTGAAGCTTTCTCT. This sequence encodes CACSSGSGNTEAFS.

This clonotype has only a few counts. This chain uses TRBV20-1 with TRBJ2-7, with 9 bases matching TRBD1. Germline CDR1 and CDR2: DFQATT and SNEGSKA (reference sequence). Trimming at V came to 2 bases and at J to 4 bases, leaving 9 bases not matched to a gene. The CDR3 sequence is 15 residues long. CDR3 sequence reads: CSARRGQGLGYEQYF. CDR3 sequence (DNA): TGCAGTGCTAGACGGGGACAGGGTTTGGGTTACGAGCAGTACTTC.

CDR3 sequence (DNA): TGTGCCAGCAGCGAACGCATTGGAGGGGAGACCCAGTACTTC. Translation gives CASSERIGGETQYF. This chain links TRBV9 with TRBJ2-5; the D gene is possibly TRBD2 (6 bases). Looked up from germline, CDR1 is SGDLS and CDR2 is YYNGEE. The CDR3 spans 14 residues. Trimming removed 3 bases from V and 5 bases from J, with 14 bases in between.

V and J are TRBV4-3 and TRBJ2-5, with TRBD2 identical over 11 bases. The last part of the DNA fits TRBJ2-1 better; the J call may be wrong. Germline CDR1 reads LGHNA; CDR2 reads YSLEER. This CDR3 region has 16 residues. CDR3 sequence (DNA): TGCGCCAGCAGCCTCATGACTAGCGGGATTTACAATGAGCAGTTCTTC. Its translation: CASSLMTSGIYNEQFF.

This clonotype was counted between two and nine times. The CDR3 nucleotides are TGTGCCAGCAGCTTGGATAGTGGGGCCCAAGAGACCCAGTACTTC. Residues: CASSLDSGAQETQYF. The V and J genes are TRBV7-3 and TRBJ2-5; a possible D gene is TRBD1 (5 bases). The CDR3 runs to 15 residues. Trimming took 3 bases from V and 1 from J, leaving 12 bases between them. CDR1 and CDR2 from the germline V gene are SGHTA and FQGTGA.

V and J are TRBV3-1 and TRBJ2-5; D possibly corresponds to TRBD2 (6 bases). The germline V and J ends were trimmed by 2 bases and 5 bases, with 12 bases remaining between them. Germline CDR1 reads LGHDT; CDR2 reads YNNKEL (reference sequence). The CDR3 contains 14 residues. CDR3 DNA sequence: TGTGCCAGCAGCCAACTGGGAGGCAAGGAGACCCAGTACTTC. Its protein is CASSQLGGKETQYF.

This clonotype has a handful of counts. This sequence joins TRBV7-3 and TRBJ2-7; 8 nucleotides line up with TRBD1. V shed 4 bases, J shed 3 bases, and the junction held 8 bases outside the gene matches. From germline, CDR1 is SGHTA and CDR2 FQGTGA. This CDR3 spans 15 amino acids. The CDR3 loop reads CASSSYPGQDYEQYF. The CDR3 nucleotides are TGTGCCAGCAGCTCCTATCCGGGACAGGACTACGAGCAGTACTTC.

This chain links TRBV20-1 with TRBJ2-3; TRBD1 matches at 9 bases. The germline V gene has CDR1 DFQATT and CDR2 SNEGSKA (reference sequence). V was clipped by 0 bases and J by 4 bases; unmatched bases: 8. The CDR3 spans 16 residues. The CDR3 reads CSARDQQGAQADTQYF. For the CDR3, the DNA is TGCAGTGCTAGAGACCAACAGGGGGCGCAGGCAGATACGCAGTATTTT.

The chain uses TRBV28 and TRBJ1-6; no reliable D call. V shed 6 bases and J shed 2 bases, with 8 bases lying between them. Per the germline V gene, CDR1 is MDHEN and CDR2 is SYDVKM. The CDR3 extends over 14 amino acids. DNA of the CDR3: TGTGCCAGCAGCGGTGTTCCCTATAATTCACCCCTCCACTTT. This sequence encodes CASSGVPYNSPLHF.

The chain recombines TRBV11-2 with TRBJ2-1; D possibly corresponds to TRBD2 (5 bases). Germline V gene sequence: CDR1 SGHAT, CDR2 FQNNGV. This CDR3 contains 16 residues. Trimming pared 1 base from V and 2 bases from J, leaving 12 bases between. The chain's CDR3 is CASSLAVLAAYNEQFF. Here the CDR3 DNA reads TGTGCCAGCAGCTTAGCTGTGCTAGCAGCCTACAATGAGCAGTTCTTC.

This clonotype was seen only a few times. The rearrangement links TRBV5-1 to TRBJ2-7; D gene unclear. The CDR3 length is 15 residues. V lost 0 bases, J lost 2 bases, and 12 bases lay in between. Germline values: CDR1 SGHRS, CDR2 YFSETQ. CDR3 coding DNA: TGCGCCAGCAGCTTGGAACCTCAGATTACCTACGAGCAGTACTTC. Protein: CASSLEPQITYEQYF.

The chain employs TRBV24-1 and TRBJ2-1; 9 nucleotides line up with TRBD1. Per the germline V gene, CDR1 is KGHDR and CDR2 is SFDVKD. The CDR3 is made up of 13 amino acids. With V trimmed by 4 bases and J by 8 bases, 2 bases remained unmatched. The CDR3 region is CATSEGQGYEQFF. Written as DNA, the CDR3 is TGTGCCACCAGTGAGGGACAGGGTTATGAGCAGTTCTTC.

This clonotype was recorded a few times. As DNA, the CDR3 is TGCAGTGCTAGAGACCCGGGGAATGAGCAGTTCTTC. Its translation: CSARDPGNEQFF. This chain links TRBV20-1 with TRBJ2-5; D possibly corresponds to TRBD2 (5 bases). The end of the DNA fits TRBJ2-1 better, so the J call may be wrong. This CDR3 is built from 12 residues. Germline CDR1 is DFQATT and CDR2 is SNEGSKA (reference sequence).

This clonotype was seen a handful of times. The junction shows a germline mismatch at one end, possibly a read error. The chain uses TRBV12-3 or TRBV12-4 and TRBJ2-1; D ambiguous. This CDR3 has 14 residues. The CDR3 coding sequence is TGTGCCAGCAGTTTAATGGGGTGGGAAGAGACCCAATACTTC. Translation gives CASSLMGWEETQYF.

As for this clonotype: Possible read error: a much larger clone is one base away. The CDR3 coding sequence is TGTGCCAGCAGTCACCCGGGACTGCGGCTTAACACAGATACGCGGTATTTT. Its translation: CASSHPGLRLNTDTRYF. The V and J genes are TRBV12-3 or TRBV12-4 and TRBJ2-3, with D possibly being TRBD2 (6 bases). This CDR3 spans 17 amino acids.

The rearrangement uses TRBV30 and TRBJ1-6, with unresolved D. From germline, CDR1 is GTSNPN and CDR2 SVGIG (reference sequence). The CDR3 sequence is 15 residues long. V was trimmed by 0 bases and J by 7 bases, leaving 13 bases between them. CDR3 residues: CAWSVDPGGNSPLHF. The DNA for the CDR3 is TGTGCCTGGAGTGTCGACCCCGGTGGGAATTCACCCCTCCACTTT.

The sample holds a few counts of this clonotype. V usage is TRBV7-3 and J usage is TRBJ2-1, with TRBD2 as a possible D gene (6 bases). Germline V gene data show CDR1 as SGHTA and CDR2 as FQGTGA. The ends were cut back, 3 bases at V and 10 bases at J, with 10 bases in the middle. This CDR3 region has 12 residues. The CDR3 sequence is CASSFGGEEQFF. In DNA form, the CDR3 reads TGTGCCAGCAGCTTCGGGGGAGAGGAGCAGTTCTTC.

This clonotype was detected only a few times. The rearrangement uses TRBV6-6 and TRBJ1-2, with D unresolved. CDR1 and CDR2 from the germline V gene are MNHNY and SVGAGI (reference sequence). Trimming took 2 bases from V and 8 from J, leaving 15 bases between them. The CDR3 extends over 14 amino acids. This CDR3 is CASSYGPRPDGYTF. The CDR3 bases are TGTGCCAGCAGTTACGGCCCTAGACCAGACGGCTACACCTTC.

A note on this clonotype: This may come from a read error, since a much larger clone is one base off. For the CDR3, the DNA is TGTGCCAGTAGTATAGGTGAGATAGAGCAGTTCTTC. Amino acids: CASSIGEIEQFF. This rearrangement joins TRBV19 to TRBJ2-1; D ambiguous. The CDR3 is made up of 12 amino acids. CDR1 and CDR2 from the germline V gene are LNHDA and SQIVND (reference sequence). V gave up 1 base and J gave up 10 bases, with 8 bases separating them. Variable domain in full (rest from reference TRBV19 and TRBJ2-1): DGGITQSPKYLFRKEGQNVTLSCEQNLNHDAMYWYRQDPGQGLRLIYYSQIVNDFQKGDIAEGYSVSREKKESFPLTVTSAQKNPTAFYLCASSIGEIEQFFGPGTRLTVL.

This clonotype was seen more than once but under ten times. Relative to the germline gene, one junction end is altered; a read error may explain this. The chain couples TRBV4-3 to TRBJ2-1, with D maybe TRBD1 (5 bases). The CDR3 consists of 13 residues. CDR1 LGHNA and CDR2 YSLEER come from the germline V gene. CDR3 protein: CASSQAGMDEQHF. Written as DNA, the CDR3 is TGCGCCAGCAGCCAAGCAGGGATGGACGAGCAGCACTTC.

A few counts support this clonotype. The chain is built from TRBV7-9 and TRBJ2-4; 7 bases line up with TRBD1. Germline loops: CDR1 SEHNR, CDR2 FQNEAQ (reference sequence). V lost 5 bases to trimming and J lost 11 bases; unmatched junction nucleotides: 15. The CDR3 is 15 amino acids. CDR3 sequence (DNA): TGTGCCAGCAGCCCCGGAAAAGGGACAGTACCCTTTCAGTACTTC. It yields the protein CASSPGKGTVPFQYF.

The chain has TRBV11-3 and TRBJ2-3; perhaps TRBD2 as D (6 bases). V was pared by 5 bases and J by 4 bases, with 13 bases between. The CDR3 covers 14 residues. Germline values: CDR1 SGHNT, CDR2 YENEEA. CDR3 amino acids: CASSPGLSADTQYF. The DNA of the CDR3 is TGTGCCAGCAGCCCCGGACTAAGCGCAGATACGCAGTATTTT.

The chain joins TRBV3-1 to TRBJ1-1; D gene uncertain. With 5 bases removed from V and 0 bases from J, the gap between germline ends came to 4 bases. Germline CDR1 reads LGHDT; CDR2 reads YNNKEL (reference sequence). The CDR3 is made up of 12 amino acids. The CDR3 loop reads CASSNLNTEAFF. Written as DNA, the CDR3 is TGTGCCAGCAGCAATTTGAACACTGAAGCTTTCTTT.

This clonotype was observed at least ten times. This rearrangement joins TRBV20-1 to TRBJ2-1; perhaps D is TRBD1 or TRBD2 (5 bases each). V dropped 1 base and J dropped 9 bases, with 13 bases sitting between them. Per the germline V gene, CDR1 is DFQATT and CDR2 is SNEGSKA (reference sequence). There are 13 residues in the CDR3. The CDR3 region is CSARVYFGTEQFF. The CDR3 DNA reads TGCAGTGCTAGAGTTTATTTTGGGACTGAGCAGTTCTTC.